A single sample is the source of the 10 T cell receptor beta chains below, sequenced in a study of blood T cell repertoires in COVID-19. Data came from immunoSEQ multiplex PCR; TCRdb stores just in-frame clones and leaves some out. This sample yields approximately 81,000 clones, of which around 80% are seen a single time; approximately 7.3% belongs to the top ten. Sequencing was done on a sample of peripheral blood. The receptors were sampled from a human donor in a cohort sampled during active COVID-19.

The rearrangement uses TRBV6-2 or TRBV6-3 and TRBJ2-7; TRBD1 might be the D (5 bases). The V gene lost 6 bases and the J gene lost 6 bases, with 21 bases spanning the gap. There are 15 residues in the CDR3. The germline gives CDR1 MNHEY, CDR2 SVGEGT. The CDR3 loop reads CASSPVWGLEREQYF. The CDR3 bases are TGTGCCAGCAGCCCCGTTTGGGGCCTTGAGCGCGAGCAGTACTTC.

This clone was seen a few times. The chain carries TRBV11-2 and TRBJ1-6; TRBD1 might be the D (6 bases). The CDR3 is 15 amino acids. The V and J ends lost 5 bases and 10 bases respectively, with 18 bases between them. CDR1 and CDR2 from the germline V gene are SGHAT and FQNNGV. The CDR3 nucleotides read TGTGCCAGCAGCCCACAGCGGCAGGGGAACTCACCCCTCCACTTT. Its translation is CASSPQRQGNSPLHF.

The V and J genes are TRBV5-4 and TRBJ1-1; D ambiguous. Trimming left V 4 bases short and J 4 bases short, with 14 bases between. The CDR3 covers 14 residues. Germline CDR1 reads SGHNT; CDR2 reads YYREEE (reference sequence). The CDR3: CASSDNERRTEAFF. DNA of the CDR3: TGTGCCAGCAGCGACAATGAACGGCGCACTGAAGCTTTCTTT.

The chain's CDR3 is CASREGAREQYF. The DNA for the CDR3 is TGTGCCAGCAGGGAGGGGGCGCGGGAGCAGTACTTC. The chain links TRBV12-3 or TRBV12-4 to TRBJ2-7; D is perhaps TRBD1 (7 bases). Trimming took off 6 bases at V and 7 bases at J, with 13 bases between the two ends. The CDR3 is made up of 12 amino acids.

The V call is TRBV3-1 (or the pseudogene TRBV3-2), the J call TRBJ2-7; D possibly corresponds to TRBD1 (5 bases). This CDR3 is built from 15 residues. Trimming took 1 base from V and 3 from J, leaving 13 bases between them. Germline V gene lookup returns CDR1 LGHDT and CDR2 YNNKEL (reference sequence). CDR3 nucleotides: TGTGCCAGCAGCCAAGGCCAGGGTCTTCACTACGAGCAGTACTTC. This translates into CASSQGQGLHYEQYF.

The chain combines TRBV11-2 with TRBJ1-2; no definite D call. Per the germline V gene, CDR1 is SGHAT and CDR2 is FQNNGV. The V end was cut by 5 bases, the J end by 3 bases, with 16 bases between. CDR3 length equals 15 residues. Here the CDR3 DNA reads TGTGCCAGCAGCCTGCAGATGACGGCGGACTATGGCTACACCTTC. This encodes CASSLQMTADYGYTF.

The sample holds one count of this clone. Here the CDR3 reads CASTPGTQMGYTF. The CDR3 nucleotides are TGCGCCAGCACCCCCGGGACACAAATGGGCTACACCTTC. The J gene is TRBJ1-2, the V gene TRBV10-2, with TRBD1 as a possible D gene (6 bases). The CDR3 contains 13 residues. Germline lookup yields CDR1 WSHSY and CDR2 SAAADI. V lost 7 bases, J lost 8 bases, and 17 bases lay in between.

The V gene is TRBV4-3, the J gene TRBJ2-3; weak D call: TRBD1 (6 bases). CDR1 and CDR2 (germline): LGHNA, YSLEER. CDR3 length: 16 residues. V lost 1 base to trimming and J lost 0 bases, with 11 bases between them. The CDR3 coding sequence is TGCGCCAGCAGCCAAGGAACAGGGCGTAGCACAGATACGCAGTATTTT. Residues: CASSQGTGRSTDTQYF.

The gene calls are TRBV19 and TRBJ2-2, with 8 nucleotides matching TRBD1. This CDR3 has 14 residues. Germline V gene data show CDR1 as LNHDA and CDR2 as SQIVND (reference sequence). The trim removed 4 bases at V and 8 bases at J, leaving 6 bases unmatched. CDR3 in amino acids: CASSTGQGSGELFF. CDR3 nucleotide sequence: TGTGCCAGTAGTACAGGACAGGGTTCGGGGGAGCTGTTTTTT.

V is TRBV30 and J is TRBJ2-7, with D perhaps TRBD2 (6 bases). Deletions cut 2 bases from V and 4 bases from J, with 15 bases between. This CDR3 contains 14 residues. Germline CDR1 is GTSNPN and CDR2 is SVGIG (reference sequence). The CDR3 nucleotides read TGTGCCTGGAGTAGGGGCTCCCGGGGGTACGAGCAGTACTTC. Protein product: CAWSRGSRGYEQYF.